This TCR beta chain originates from a study of CD8 T cells in ankylosing spondylitis. The CDR3 covers 16 residues. The V gene lost 5 bases and the J gene lost 3 bases, with 21 bases spanning the gap. Germline V gives CDR1 SGHRS, CDR2 YFSETQ. TCRdb re-derived calls from the 5' RACE reads in MiXCR, one entry per CDR3 protein. The sample lists roughly 160,000 distinct CDR3 sequences, around a tenth occurring once. This clonotype showed up many times. This receptor was obtained from a male donor with ankylosing spondylitis or in good health (not recorded which). Material: blood, either unsorted or a sorted T cell fraction (not recorded which). This chain connects TRBV5-1 to TRBJ2-7, with TRBD2 as a possible D gene (6 bases). The CDR3 is CASRPYLPGRSYEQYF. In DNA form, the CDR3 reads TGCGCCAGCAGACCATATCTACCCGGGAGAAGCTACGAGCAGTACTTC.